Listed here are 26 T cell receptor beta chains from one sample, sequenced in a study of T cell repertoires in aging, cancer and after chemotherapy. TCR beta rearrangements were amplified from peripheral blood genomic DNA. TRB rearrangements spanning V, D and J were amplified using mixed TRB-A/B primers. TCRdb re-called the multiplex PCR reads through MiXCR, storing one row per CDR3 protein. The sample carries roughly 6,200 distinct CDR3 sequences, about 32% recorded once. The sequencing sample was made of blood. The receptors stem from a human donor with a blood cancer.

With respect to this clonotype: A read error may be the cause here, since a much bigger clone is one base away. The CDR3 loop is CSVEDPATVAKQYF. CDR3 sequence (DNA): TGCAGCGTTGAAGACCCCGCGACAGTTGCCAAGCAGTACTTC. The chain combines TRBV29-1 with TRBJ2-7; D perhaps matches TRBD1 (5 bases). V was trimmed by 0 bases and J by 8 bases, leaving 17 bases between them. This CDR3 comprises 14 residues. Looked up from germline, CDR1 is SQVTM and CDR2 is ANQGSEA.

Concerning this clonotype: The junction departs from the called germline gene at one end, perhaps through a read error. The chain recombines TRBV5-6 with TRBJ2-5, with 7 bases that match TRBD1. This CDR3 is 19 amino acids long. Looked up from germline, CDR1 is SGHDT and CDR2 is YYEEEE. The DNA of the CDR3 is TGTGCCAGCAGCTCCACAAGGTCGCTAGACAGGGTTAGTTGGGAGACCAAGTACTTC. Amino acid sequence: CASSSTRSLDRVSWETKYF.

By proportion, this clonotype is large. The gene calls are TRBV29-1 and TRBJ2-1; 8 bases match TRBD2. Trimming cost V 3 bases and J 2 bases; bases outside gene matches: 3. The CDR3 sequence is 14 residues long. Germline CDR1 is SQVTM and CDR2 is ANQGSEA. In DNA, the CDR3 is TGCAGCGTTGACAGCGGGAGTACCTACAATGAGCAGTTCTTC. Translation: CSVDSGSTYNEQFF.

Worth noting for this clonotype: A much larger clone sits a single nucleotide away, making a read error possible. The chain is built from TRBV5-6 and TRBJ2-7, with D perhaps TRBD1 or TRBD2 (5 bases each). V was clipped by 4 bases and J by 3 bases, with 14 bases between them. Germline lookup yields CDR1 SGHDT and CDR2 YYEEEE. The CDR3 consists of 14 residues. In DNA, the CDR3 is TGTGCCAGCAGCCGGCGGGTGGGGGTCTACGAGCAGTACTTC. Translated, it gives CASSRRVGVYEQYF.

By sample share, this clonotype is medium-sized (0.01 to 0.1%). The rearrangement joins TRBV5-5 to TRBJ2-4, with D tentatively TRBD1 or TRBD2 (5 bases each). CDR1 is SGHKS and CDR2 is YYEKEE in the germline V gene (reference sequence). V was trimmed by 2 bases and J by 0 bases, leaving 12 bases between them. The length of the CDR3 is 16 residues. In nucleotides, the CDR3 is TGTGCCAGCAGCTTATGGGACGGTGGAGCCAAAAACATTCAGTACTTC. Its translation: CASSLWDGGAKNIQYF.

For this clonotype: The DNA is omitted, as the CDR3 cannot be located on it reliably, and the CDR3 follows TCRdb's listing. The rearrangement links TRBV7-5 to TRBJ2-7; the table's D call TRBD1 went unverified against the DNA. TRBV7-5 is a listed pseudogene. Termini included, the CDR3 measures 17 amino acids. Here the CDR3 reads CISVPAVGTGGAYEQYF.

There are a few counts of this clonotype. V usage is TRBV20-1 and J usage is TRBJ2-7, with 7 bases identical to TRBD2. V shed 0 bases and J 4 bases; nucleotides not matched to a gene: 0. The V gene's germline CDR1 is DFQATT and CDR2 SNEGSKA (reference sequence). The CDR3 runs 12 residues. The CDR3 DNA is TGCAGTGCTAGAGAGCGGGAGTACGAGCAGTACTTC. Translated, it gives CSAREREYEQYF.

Notes on this clonotype: A much larger clone differs by one base, so this may be a read error. The chain has TRBV6-2 or TRBV6-3 and TRBJ2-2; D may be TRBD2 (6 bases). The germline gives CDR1 MNHEY, CDR2 SVGEGT. This CDR3 has 19 residues. Trimming left V 10 bases short and J 1 base short, with 28 bases between. The CDR3 protein is CAISFFQGSPGLNTGELFF. The CDR3 DNA reads TGTGCCATCTCCTTTTTCCAGGGCTCTCCGGGACTGAACACCGGGGAGCTGTTTTTT.

This clonotype is judged medium-sized. The rearrangement uses TRBV27 and TRBJ2-2, with 11 bases that match TRBD2. This CDR3 is built from 18 residues. The germline gives CDR1 MNHEY, CDR2 SMNVEV (reference sequence). V shed 3 bases, J shed 5 bases, and the junction held 11 bases outside the gene matches. In nucleotides, the CDR3 is TGTGCCAGCAGTTTTTCTTCCCGACTAGCGGGAATGACCGGGGAGCTGTTTTTT. Translated: CASSFSSRLAGMTGELFF.

The V gene is TRBV12-3 or TRBV12-4, the J gene TRBJ1-5; 7 positions agree with TRBD1. The V gene end was trimmed by 5 bases and the J gene end by 3 bases; junction bases not matched to a gene: 4. The CDR3 loop spans 14 amino acids. This CDR3 is CASSPDRANQPQHF. The CDR3 DNA follows: TGTGCCAGCAGTCCCGACAGGGCCAATCAGCCCCAGCATTTT.

Regarding this clonotype: Sequence at one end of the junction differs from germline and may be a read error. This rearrangement joins TRBV20-1 to TRBJ2-3, with a possible D match to TRBD2 (5 bases). The CDR3 contains 13 residues. Germline CDR1 and CDR2: DFQATT and SNEGSKA (reference sequence). The DNA for the CDR3 is TGCAGTGCTAATAATCCTAGCACAAATACGCAGTATTTT. This codes for CSANNPSTNTQYF.

This chain links TRBV7-2 with TRBJ2-1; D remains ambiguous. The germline V gene has CDR1 SGHTA and CDR2 FQGNSA. The V end was cut by 3 bases, the J end by 5 bases, with 11 bases between. This CDR3 region has 14 residues. In DNA form, the CDR3 reads TGTGCCAGCAGCTTTAGGCGAGAAGACAATGAGCAGTTCTTC. Translation gives CASSFRREDNEQFF.

This clonotype is classed as medium-sized. The chain joins TRBV19 to TRBJ2-3; D remains ambiguous. The CDR3 is 14 amino acids. In germline, CDR1 is LNHDA, CDR2 SQIVND (reference sequence). V dropped 5 bases and J dropped 2 bases, with 11 bases sitting between them. CDR3 protein: CASSLGLSTDTQYF. DNA of the CDR3: TGTGCCAGTAGTTTAGGGTTATCCACAGATACGCAGTATTTT.

The sample holds a few counts of this clonotype. This chain's CDR3 is CATSRDDRGRAEAFF. CDR3 bases: TGTGCCACCAGCAGAGATGACAGGGGTCGGGCTGAAGCTTTCTTT. The chain employs TRBV15 and TRBJ1-1; TRBD1 agrees at 8 bases. The CDR3 runs to 15 residues. The germline V gene has CDR1 LNHNV and CDR2 YYDKDF (reference sequence). Trimming at V came to 0 bases and at J to 6 bases, leaving 6 bases not matched to a gene.

The table lists this clonotype with a few counts. The chain is built from TRBV20-1 and TRBJ2-1; 11 bases line up with TRBD2. Per the germline V gene, CDR1 is DFQATT and CDR2 is SNEGSKA (reference sequence). V was clipped by 0 bases and J by 9 bases; unmatched bases: 7. This CDR3 contains 15 residues. The CDR3 loop reads CSARDQRLAGLEQFF. CDR3 bases: TGCAGTGCTAGAGATCAGAGACTAGCGGGACTTGAGCAGTTCTTC.

This clonotype is judged medium-sized. The J gene is TRBJ2-1, the V gene TRBV5-4; 7 nucleotides match TRBD2. The CDR3 consists of 17 residues. The ends lost 4 bases at V and 4 bases at J; junction bases unmatched: 14. Germline values: CDR1 SGHNT, CDR2 YYREEE (reference sequence). The CDR3 sequence is CASSLDKSGNLYNEQFF. CDR3 bases: TGTGCCAGCAGCCTTGACAAAAGCGGGAACCTATACAATGAGCAGTTCTTC.

This clonotype has a handful of counts. This chain joins TRBV7-9 and TRBJ1-3; 7 positions agree with TRBD1. V lost 3 bases, J lost 4 bases, and 3 bases stayed unmatched. The CDR3 length is 14 residues. The V gene's germline CDR1 is SEHNR and CDR2 FQNEAQ (reference sequence). CDR3 in DNA: TGTGCCAGCAGCTTGTCCAGGGGGGGAAACACCATATATTTT. Its translation is CASSLSRGGNTIYF.

This clonotype was seen a single time. The junction and the germline gene differ at one end; a read error may be behind it. V and J are TRBV5-5 and TRBJ2-7, with 9 bases aligning to TRBD1. CDR3 size: 14 residues. Germline V gives CDR1 SGHKS, CDR2 YYEKEE (reference sequence). The CDR3: CASSLARTGDLKYF. In DNA form, the CDR3 reads TGCGCCAGCAGCTTGGCGCGGACAGGGGATCTGAAGTACTTC.

This clonotype is labeled as medium-sized. This rearrangement joins TRBV19 to TRBJ1-5; possibly TRBD1 for D (6 bases). The germline V gene has CDR1 LNHDA and CDR2 SQIVND (reference sequence). This CDR3 comprises 15 residues. The V end lost 5 bases, the J end lost 6 bases, and 17 bases lay between the germline ends. DNA for the CDR3: TGTGCCAGTAGTCCCCGCGGGCGAGGGGGTCAGCCCCAGCATTTT. Its translation is CASSPRGRGGQPQHF.

The J gene is TRBJ1-1, the V gene TRBV27, with 10 bases matching TRBD1. Trimming took 6 bases from V and 3 from J; bases not matched to a gene: 4. Looked up from germline, CDR1 is MNHEY and CDR2 is SMNVEV (reference sequence). The CDR3 is made up of 14 amino acids. The CDR3 DNA sequence: TGTGCCAGCAGGAGACAGGGGGCGCACACTGAAGCTTTCTTT. Translated: CASRRQGAHTEAFF.

This clonotype is labeled as medium-sized. Here the CDR3 reads CATSRGLATYNEQFF. CDR3 in DNA: TGTGCCACCAGCAGAGGCCTAGCGACCTACAATGAGCAGTTCTTC. The chain couples TRBV15 to TRBJ2-1, with D tentatively TRBD2 (6 bases). Germline-derived CDR1 and CDR2 are LNHNV and YYDKDF (reference sequence). This CDR3 is built from 15 residues. Deletions cut 1 base from V and 2 bases from J, with 9 bases between.

Only a few counts were recorded for this clonotype. V gene TRBV7-2 combines with J gene TRBJ2-6, with D hard to call. Germline CDR1 reads SGHTA; CDR2 reads FQGNSA. The CDR3 is 16 amino acids. V lost 4 bases to trimming and J lost 4 bases, with 14 bases between them. The CDR3 reads CASSSWTASGANVLTF. The CDR3 DNA reads TGTGCCAGCAGCTCGTGGACGGCCTCCGGGGCCAACGTCCTGACTTTC.

In its sample, this clonotype was seen a few times. The rearrangement links TRBV5-1 to TRBJ2-1, with 11 bases identical to TRBD2. V was clipped by 1 base and J by 7 bases; unmatched bases: 7. This CDR3 has 16 amino acids. Germline-derived CDR1 and CDR2 are SGHRS and YFSETQ. In DNA, the CDR3 is TGCGCCAGCAGCTTGTTTAGCGGGAGGGCCACAAATGAGCAGTTCTTC. Amino acid sequence: CASSLFSGRATNEQFF.

The CDR3 bases are TGCGCCAGCAGCCCGTTCGGGAGCGGCCGCATAGAGCAGTTCTTC. Its translation is CASSPFGSGRIEQFF. The V and J genes are TRBV5-1 and TRBJ2-1, with D possibly matching TRBD2 (6 bases). The CDR3 length is 15 residues. V was cut by 4 bases and J by 10 bases, with 21 bases left in between. CDR1 is SGHRS and CDR2 is YFSETQ in the germline V gene. Variable domain in full (rest from reference TRBV5-1 and TRBJ2-1): KAGVTQTPRYLIKTRGQQVTLSCSPISGHRSVSWYQQTPGQGLQFLFEYFSETQRNKGNFPGRFSGRQFSNSRSEMNVSTLELGDSALYLCASSPFGSGRIEQFFGPGTRLTVL.

This chain links TRBV7-6 with TRBJ2-7; 8 positions agree with TRBD2. Losses at the gene ends were 1 base for V and 3 bases for J; bases not matched to a gene: 8. The germline gives CDR1 SGHVS, CDR2 FNYEAQ. The length of the CDR3 is 16 residues. The CDR3 DNA follows: TGTGCCAGCAGCTTAGAGGGCGGGAGGAGGATCTACGAGCAGTACTTC. This encodes CASSLEGGRRIYEQYF.

The rearrangement uses TRBV6-1 and TRBJ2-7; TRBD1 or TRBD2 may be the D gene (5 bases each). The CDR3 contains 15 residues. The germline V gene has CDR1 MNHNS and CDR2 SASEGT. Trimming took off 6 bases at V and 2 bases at J, with 17 bases between the two ends. In DNA, the CDR3 is TGTGCCAGCAGGGGTTCCGGGGCAGCCGCCTACGAGCAGTACTTC. This translates into CASRGSGAAAYEQYF.